The 16 T cell receptor beta chains below were found in one sample sequenced in a study of shared clonotypes between healthy human individuals (dated by TCRdb to about 2020). The method was the immunoSEQ multiplex PCR assay. Held by TCRdb, this immuneACCESS table contains in-frame sequences only and omits some clones. Under half of the omission traces to an unresolved V gene where checked; the cause of the rest is unknown. The sample table holds about 2.4 million clones, of which under 95% were seen once. 0.36% of the sample lies in the top ten. Sequencing was performed on naive CD4+ T cells from PBMCs. The sample's cell subset or site label is to be understood as: CD45RA+ positively selected. These TCRs come from a man aged 18 to 35 in good health. Some clones in this sample may be carry-over from other donors' samples.

The J gene is TRBJ1-3, the V gene TRBV9; D remains unclear. The germline V gene has CDR1 SGDLS and CDR2 YYNGEE. V was cut by 2 bases and J by 0 bases, with 15 bases left in between. The CDR3 extends over 17 amino acids. The CDR3 protein is CASSVESDRASGNTIYF. The CDR3 DNA follows: TGTGCCAGCAGCGTCGAGAGTGACCGAGCCTCTGGAAACACCATATATTTT.

This clone was seen only a few times. The chain uses TRBV5-1 and TRBJ1-1; D is uncertain. Deletions cut 3 bases from V and 3 bases from J, with 9 bases between. The germline CDR1 and CDR2 sequences are SGHRS and YFSETQ. The CDR3 length is 13 residues. In nucleotides, the CDR3 is TGCGCCAGCAGCTACCCTAGTGACACTGAAGCTTTCTTT. It is translated as CASSYPSDTEAFF.

The chain employs TRBV5-6 and TRBJ1-1; 10 positions match TRBD1. With 4 bases clipped from V and 4 bases from J, the junction kept 10 bases outside the gene matches. The V gene's germline CDR1 is SGHDT and CDR2 YYEEEE. The CDR3 has 16 amino acids. The DNA for the CDR3 is TGTGCCAGCAGCCTGATGACAGGGGGCGCCGGCACTGAAGCTTTCTTT. Protein sequence: CASSLMTGGAGTEAFF.

The rearrangement uses TRBV7-2 and TRBJ2-7; D not resolved. In germline, CDR1 is SGHTA, CDR2 FQGNSA. Trimming took 0 bases from V and 9 from J, leaving 6 bases between them. There are 11 residues in the CDR3. The CDR3: CASSLALVQYF. In nucleotides, the CDR3 is TGTGCCAGCAGCTTAGCGTTGGTGCAGTACTTC. Using reference TRBV7-2 and TRBJ2-7 for the parts outside the CDR3, the full variable domain is GAGVSQSPSNKVTEKGKDVELRCDPISGHTALYWYRQSLGQGLEFLIYFQGNSAPDKSGLPSDRFSAERTGGSVSTLTIQRTQQEDSAVYLCASSLALVQYFGPGTRLTVT.

This chain links TRBV28 with TRBJ1-3; D uncertain. Trimming left V 5 bases short and J 4 bases short, with 12 bases between. CDR1 is MDHEN and CDR2 is SYDVKM in the germline V gene. The CDR3 loop spans 14 amino acids. The CDR3 nucleotides are TGTGCCAGCAGTCCTGGCGAGCAGGGAAACACCATATATTTT. Translating gives CASSPGEQGNTIYF.

The chain combines TRBV5-4 with TRBJ2-5; TRBD1 matches 12 bases. The trim removed 0 bases at V and 5 bases at J, leaving 5 bases unmatched. Germline assignment: CDR1 SGHNT and CDR2 YYREEE (reference sequence). This CDR3 contains 16 residues. CDR3 sequence: CASSLEGDRGPETQYF. The CDR3 region has the DNA TGTGCCAGCAGCTTGGAGGGGGACAGGGGGCCGGAGACCCAGTACTTC.

The J gene is TRBJ2-3, the V gene TRBV7-9, with TRBD1 matching over 10 bases. The CDR3 contains 16 residues. Trimming cost V 5 bases and J 4 bases; bases outside gene matches: 9. Germline lookup yields CDR1 SEHNR and CDR2 FQNEAQ (reference sequence). Here the CDR3 reads CASSLGQGQGSDTQYF. The CDR3 region has the DNA TGTGCCAGCAGCCTCGGACAGGGACAGGGGTCAGATACGCAGTATTTT.

The chain carries TRBV15 and TRBJ2-4; D not resolved. Germline lookup yields CDR1 LNHNV and CDR2 YYDKDF (reference sequence). This CDR3 is 14 amino acids long. The V and J ends lost 6 bases and 8 bases respectively, with 17 bases between them. As DNA, the CDR3 is TGTGCCACCAGTCCCGGGCCGCCCGGAGACATTCAGTACTTC. Translation gives CATSPGPPGDIQYF.

The chain couples TRBV18 to TRBJ1-1, with 9 bases lining up with TRBD1. The germline V gene has CDR1 KGHSH and CDR2 LQKENI. V lost 4 bases to trimming and J lost 1 base; unmatched junction nucleotides: 7. The length of the CDR3 is 16 residues. CDR3 bases: TGTGCCAGCTCACAATCCAAGACAGGGGGGAACACTGAAGCTTTCTTT. Translated, it gives CASSQSKTGGNTEAFF.

The V call is TRBV18, the J call TRBJ2-2; D is possibly TRBD1 (6 bases). Trimming cost V 2 bases and J 0 bases, with 10 bases left between them. Germline V gene lookup returns CDR1 KGHSH and CDR2 LQKENI. The CDR3 has 16 amino acids. The CDR3 region has the DNA TGTGCCAGCTCACCAGGACAGCCCGCGAACACCGGGGAGCTGTTTTTT. Translating it yields CASSPGQPANTGELFF.

This chain connects TRBV5-1 to TRBJ2-5, with no clear D. V shed 0 bases and J shed 7 bases, with 13 bases lying between them. CDR1 and CDR2 (germline): SGHRS, YFSETQ. The CDR3 runs to 14 residues. The DNA for the CDR3 is TGCGCCAGCAGCTTGGGCGTTTCCCCGGGGACCCAGTACTTC. Protein: CASSLGVSPGTQYF.

This rearrangement joins TRBV21-1 to TRBJ2-7. TRBV21-1 is tagged as a pseudogene. CDR3 length equals 13 residues. DNA of the CDR3: TGTGCCAGCAGCAAGAAGGGTTCGGACGAGCAGTACTTC. Its protein is CASSKKGSDEQYF.

The chain has TRBV5-1 and TRBJ2-2; the D is unclear. Germline V CDR1 and CDR2: SGHRS, YFSETQ. This CDR3 contains 14 residues. Trimming stripped 6 bases from V and 4 bases from J, with 13 bases between. For the CDR3, the DNA is TGCGCCAGCACCCCCGTAGCCGGCACCGGGGAGCTGTTTTTT. Its protein product is CASTPVAGTGELFF.

A note on this clone: Other DNA sequences in the sample encode the same CDR3. The chain combines TRBV29-1 with TRBJ1-1; D is perhaps TRBD1 (5 bases). The CDR3 extends over 12 amino acids. CDR1 and CDR2 (germline): SQVTM, ANQGSEA. V lost 3 bases and J 5 bases, leaving 10 bases between the germline ends. DNA of the CDR3: TGCAGCGTTGAGCCGGGGGGAACTGAAGCTTTCTTT. Translated, it gives CSVEPGGTEAFF.

The rearrangement uses TRBV2 and TRBJ2-3; 10 positions match TRBD2. CDR3 length: 14 amino acids. V trimming: 8 bases; J trimming: 8 bases; junction bases outside the gene matches: 10. Germline CDR1 SNHLY, CDR2 FYNNEI. The CDR3 reads CASRPLAGDSTQYF. In DNA, the CDR3 is TGTGCCAGCCGTCCTCTAGCGGGAGACTCTACGCAGTATTTT.

The chain uses TRBV5-6 and TRBJ2-7; D is ambiguous. Trimming took off 1 base at V and 4 bases at J, with 15 bases between the two ends. This CDR3 is 15 amino acids long. The V gene's germline CDR1 is SGHDT and CDR2 YYEEEE. CDR3 region: CASSLSIQVRYEQYF. The CDR3 nucleotides are TGTGCCAGCAGCTTGAGTATCCAGGTCCGATACGAGCAGTACTTC. Together with reference TRBV5-6 and TRBJ2-7, the CDR3 gives the full variable domain: DAGVTQSPTHLIKTRGQQVTLRCSPKSGHDTVSWYQQALGQGPQFIFQYYEEEERQRGNFPDRFSGHQFPNYSSELNVNALLLGDSALYLCASSLSIQVRYEQYFGPGTRLTVT.